What follows describes a single T cell receptor beta chain. The antigen is unknown. Sequencing used immunoSEQ multiplex PCR; TCRdb keeps in-frame clones, though not all of them. The sample gives around 1,900,000 clones, about 94% of which show up once; about 1.7% is in the top ten. The CDR3 contains 16 residues. V was shortened by 8 bases and J by 0 bases, with 19 bases between the two germline ends. CDR1 and CDR2 from the germline V gene are MNHEY and SMNVEV (reference sequence). This entry comes from a study of shared clonotypes between healthy human individuals. Study-wide findings and caveats: Shared clonotypes across all four donors exceeded non-shared ones in generation probability.

Terminally differentiated effector memory CD45RA+ cells were excluded from the naive CD8 cells, which were CD45RO-negative and positively selected for CCR7. Sample: naive CD8+ T cells from PBMCs. The TCR was taken from a man between 18 and 35 years old in good health. Some clones in this sample may be carry-over from other donors' samples. The chain carries TRBV27 and TRBJ2-5; D not resolved. The CDR3 region is CASRKVVPQYQETQYF. The CDR3 coding sequence is TGTGCCAGCCGTAAAGTGGTGCCCCAATACCAAGAGACCCAGTACTTC.